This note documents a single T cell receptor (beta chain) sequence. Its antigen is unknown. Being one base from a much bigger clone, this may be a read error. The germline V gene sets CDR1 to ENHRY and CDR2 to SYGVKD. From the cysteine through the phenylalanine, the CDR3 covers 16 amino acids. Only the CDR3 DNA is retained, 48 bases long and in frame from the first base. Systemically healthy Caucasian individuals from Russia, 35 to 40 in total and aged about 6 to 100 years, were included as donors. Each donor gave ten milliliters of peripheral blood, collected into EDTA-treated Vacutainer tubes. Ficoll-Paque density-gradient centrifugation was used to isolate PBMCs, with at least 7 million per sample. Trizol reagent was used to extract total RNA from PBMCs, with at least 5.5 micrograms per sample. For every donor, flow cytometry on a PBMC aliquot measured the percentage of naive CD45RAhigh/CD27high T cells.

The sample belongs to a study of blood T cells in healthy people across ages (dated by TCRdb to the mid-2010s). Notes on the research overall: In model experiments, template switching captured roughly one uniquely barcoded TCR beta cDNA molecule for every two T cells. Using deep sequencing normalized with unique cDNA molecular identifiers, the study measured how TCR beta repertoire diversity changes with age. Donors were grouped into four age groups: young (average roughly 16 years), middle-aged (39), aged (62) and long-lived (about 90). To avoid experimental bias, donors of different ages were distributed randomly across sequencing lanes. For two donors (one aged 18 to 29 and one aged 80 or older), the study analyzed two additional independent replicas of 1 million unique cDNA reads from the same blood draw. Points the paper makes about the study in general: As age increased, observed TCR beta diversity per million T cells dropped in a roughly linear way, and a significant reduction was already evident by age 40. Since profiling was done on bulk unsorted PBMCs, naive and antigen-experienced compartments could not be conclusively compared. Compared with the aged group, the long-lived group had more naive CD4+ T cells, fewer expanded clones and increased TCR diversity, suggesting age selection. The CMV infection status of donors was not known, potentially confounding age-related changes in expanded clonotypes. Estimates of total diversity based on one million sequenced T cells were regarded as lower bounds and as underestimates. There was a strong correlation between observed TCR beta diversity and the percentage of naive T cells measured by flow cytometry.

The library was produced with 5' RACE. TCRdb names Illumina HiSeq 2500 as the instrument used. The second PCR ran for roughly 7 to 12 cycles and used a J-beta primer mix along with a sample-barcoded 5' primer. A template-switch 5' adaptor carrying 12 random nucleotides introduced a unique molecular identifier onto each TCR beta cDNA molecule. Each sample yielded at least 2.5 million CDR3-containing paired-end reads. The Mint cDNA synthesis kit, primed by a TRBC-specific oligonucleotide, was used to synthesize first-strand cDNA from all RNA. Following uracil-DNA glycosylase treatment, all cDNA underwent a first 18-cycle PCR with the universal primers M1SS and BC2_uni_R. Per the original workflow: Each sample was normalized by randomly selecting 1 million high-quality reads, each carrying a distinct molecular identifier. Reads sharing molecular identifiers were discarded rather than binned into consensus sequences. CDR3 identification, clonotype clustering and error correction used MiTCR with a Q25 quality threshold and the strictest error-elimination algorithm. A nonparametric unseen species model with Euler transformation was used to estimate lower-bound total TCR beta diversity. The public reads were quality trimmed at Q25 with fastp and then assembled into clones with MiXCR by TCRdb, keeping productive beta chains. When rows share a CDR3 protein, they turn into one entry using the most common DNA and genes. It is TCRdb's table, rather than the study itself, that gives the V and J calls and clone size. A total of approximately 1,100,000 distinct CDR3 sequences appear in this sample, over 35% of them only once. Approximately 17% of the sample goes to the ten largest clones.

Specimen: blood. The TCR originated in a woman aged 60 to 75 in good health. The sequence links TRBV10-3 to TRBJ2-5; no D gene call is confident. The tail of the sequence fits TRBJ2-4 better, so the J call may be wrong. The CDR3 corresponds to CATSEYGRGAKNIQYF. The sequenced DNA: TGTGCCACCAGTGAGTATGGACGTGGTGCCAAAAACATTCAGTACTTC.